A selection of T cell receptor beta chains follows, all from one sample in a study of blood T cell repertoires in COVID-19. Here immunoSEQ multiplex PCR was the method, and the copy in TCRdb shows in-frame clones only, minus some. The table has about 170,000 clones, 83% seen once. Material for sequencing was PBMCs or T cells enriched from blood (not recorded which). The receptors stem from a woman between 45 and 60 years old who had recovered from COVID-19. Both conserved end residues are part of each CDR3. The D gene is left open where the match is weak. Rows give clone size only sometimes, using once, few, many, or a class for an expanded clone.

13	TRBV5-1	TRBD1	-	TRBJ2-4	CASSLGGSDIQYF	TGCGCCAGCAGCTTAGGGGGCTCGGACATTCAGTACTTC
15	TRBV24-1	TRBD1	-	TRBJ2-3	CATSDRTGRTDTQYF	TGTGCCACCAGTGATCGGACAGGAAGAACAGATACGCAGTATTTT
16	TRBV19	-	-	TRBJ1-3	CASSRLQGSGGNTIYF	TGTGCCAGTAGTAGACTACAGGGATCTGGTGGAAACACCATATATTTT
15	TRBV27	TRBD1	few	TRBJ1-2	CASSLRTGANYGYTF	TGTGCCAGCAGTTTACGAACAGGGGCTAACTATGGCTACACCTTC
12	TRBV30	-	-	TRBJ1-2	CAWRPRPIGYTF	TGTGCCTGGAGACCTCGTCCTATCGGCTACACCTTC
15	TRBV27	-	few	TRBJ2-3	CASFQQGGGTDTQYF	TGTGCCAGCTTTCAACAGGGGGGGGGCACAGATACGCAGTATTTT
14	TRBV28	-	once	TRBJ1-1	CASSAGDYRAEAFF	TGTGCCAGCAGTGCCGGCGATTACAGGGCTGAAGCTTTCTTT
14	TRBV30	TRBD2	-	TRBJ2-5	CAWSVSGGRGTQYF	TGTGCCTGGAGTGTAAGCGGGGGTAGAGGGACCCAGTACTTC
14	TRBV6-5	TRBD1	once	TRBJ1-5	CASRVTGSNQPQHF	TGTGCCAGCAGGGTGACAGGGAGCAATCAGCCCCAGCATTTT
15	TRBV7-2	TRBD2	-	TRBJ2-1	CASSPNSGGAHEQFF	TGTGCCAGCAGCCCTAATAGCGGGGGGGCCCATGAGCAGTTCTTC
16	TRBV7-9	-	once	TRBJ1-3	CASSSGHPSSGNTIYF	TGTGCCAGCAGCTCGGGACATCCCTCCTCTGGAAACACCATATATTTT
11	TRBV7-9	-	once	TRBJ1-2	CASSYAIGYTF	TGTGCCAGCAGCTACGCGATTGGCTACACCTTC
14	TRBV27	-	-	TRBJ1-4	CASKETATNEKLFF	TGTGCCAGCAAGGAGACTGCAACTAATGAAAAACTGTTTTTT
14	TRBV19	-	-	TRBJ1-1	CASSIQGGFTEAFF	TGTGCCAGTAGTATCCAGGGAGGATTCACTGAAGCTTTCTTT
17	TRBV5-4	-	-	TRBJ2-6	CASSLIFRGYGANVLTF	TGTGCCAGCAGCTTGATCTTCAGGGGTTATGGGGCCAACGTCCTGACTTTC
14	TRBV6-5	-	-	TRBJ1-2	CASSSIGRGGGYTF	TGTGCCAGCAGTTCCATCGGACGTGGAGGCGGCTACACCTTC
13	TRBV19	TRBD1	-	TRBJ1-2	CASSMGTVYGYTF	TGTGCCAGTAGTATGGGGACAGTATATGGCTACACCTTC
15	TRBV5-1	TRBD1	-	TRBJ1-2	CASSLTHDRVSGYTF	TGCGCCAGCAGCTTGACCCACGACAGGGTCAGTGGCTACACCTTC
16	TRBV7-9	-	-	TRBJ2-6	CASSTIQRSGANVLTF	TGTGCCAGCAGCACAATTCAGCGTTCTGGGGCCAACGTCCTGACTTTC
13	TRBV5-4	-	-	TRBJ2-4	CASSFPTENIQYF	TGTGCCAGCAGCTTCCCAACAGAAAACATTCAGTACTTC
16	TRBV28	TRBD1	-	TRBJ1-2	CASTEDRGAFSYGYTF	TGTGCCAGCACCGAGGACAGGGGAGCGTTTAGCTATGGCTACACCTTC
15	TRBV4-2	-	-	TRBJ2-5	CASSQEAGVQETQYF	TGTGCCAGCAGCCAAGAGGCCGGGGTCCAAGAGACCCAGTACTTC
14	TRBV14	-	-	TRBJ1-1	CASSRQGAGTEAFF	TGTGCCAGCAGCCGGCAGGGTGCTGGGACTGAAGCTTTCTTT
13	TRBV6-6	-	-	TRBJ2-5	CASSFQNQETQYF	TGTGCCAGCAGTTTTCAGAACCAAGAGACCCAGTACTTC
12	TRBV28	-	-	TRBJ1-4	CASSARDTRAVF	TGTGCCAGCAGTGCCAGGGACACCCGGGCTGTTTTT
15	TRBV19	TRBD1	-	TRBJ1-5	CASSRQGWSNQPQHF	TGTGCCAGTAGTAGACAGGGGTGGAGCAATCAGCCCCAGCATTTT
15	TRBV7-9	TRBD1	-	TRBJ2-3	CASSPGQGATDTQYF	TGTGCCAGCAGCCCCGGGCAGGGGGCCACAGATACGCAGTATTTT
15	TRBV5-5	TRBD1	few	TRBJ1-1	CASSPRTGTNTEAFF	TGTGCCAGCAGCCCGCGGACAGGAACGAACACTGAAGCTTTCTTT